The following is a TCR beta chain sequence with its context. What it recognizes is unknown. They built TCR cDNA with 5'RACE template switching, a step that put in a universal primer site and UMIs. TCRdb re-called the 5' RACE reads with MiXCR, one entry per CDR3 protein. Of 120,000 or so distinct CDR3 sequences in the sample, roughly 15% are singletons; the top ten hold roughly 47%. The data were obtained in a study of T cells after yellow fever vaccination. Overall study results and limits: A secondary response was less intense yet reached its peak sooner, at day 5 versus 15. In post-booster samples, most primary-vaccination clones reappeared (roughly 96% CD4, approximately 91% CD8).

The TCR sequence derives from a man younger than 35 who received the YFV17D yellow fever vaccine. The sample here was CD8+ T cells sorted from PBMCs, taken 5 days after the yellow fever booster vaccination.

The CDR3: CASSLSLARTGELFF. CDR3 nucleotides: TGTGCCAGCAGTTTGAGCCTAGCACGGACCGGGGAGCTGTTTTTT. The chain links TRBV27 to TRBJ2-2; a possible D gene is TRBD2 (5 bases). The CDR3 has 15 residues. Germline V gene sequence: CDR1 MNHEY, CDR2 SMNVEV (reference sequence). V lost 3 bases and J lost 5, with 13 bases in between.